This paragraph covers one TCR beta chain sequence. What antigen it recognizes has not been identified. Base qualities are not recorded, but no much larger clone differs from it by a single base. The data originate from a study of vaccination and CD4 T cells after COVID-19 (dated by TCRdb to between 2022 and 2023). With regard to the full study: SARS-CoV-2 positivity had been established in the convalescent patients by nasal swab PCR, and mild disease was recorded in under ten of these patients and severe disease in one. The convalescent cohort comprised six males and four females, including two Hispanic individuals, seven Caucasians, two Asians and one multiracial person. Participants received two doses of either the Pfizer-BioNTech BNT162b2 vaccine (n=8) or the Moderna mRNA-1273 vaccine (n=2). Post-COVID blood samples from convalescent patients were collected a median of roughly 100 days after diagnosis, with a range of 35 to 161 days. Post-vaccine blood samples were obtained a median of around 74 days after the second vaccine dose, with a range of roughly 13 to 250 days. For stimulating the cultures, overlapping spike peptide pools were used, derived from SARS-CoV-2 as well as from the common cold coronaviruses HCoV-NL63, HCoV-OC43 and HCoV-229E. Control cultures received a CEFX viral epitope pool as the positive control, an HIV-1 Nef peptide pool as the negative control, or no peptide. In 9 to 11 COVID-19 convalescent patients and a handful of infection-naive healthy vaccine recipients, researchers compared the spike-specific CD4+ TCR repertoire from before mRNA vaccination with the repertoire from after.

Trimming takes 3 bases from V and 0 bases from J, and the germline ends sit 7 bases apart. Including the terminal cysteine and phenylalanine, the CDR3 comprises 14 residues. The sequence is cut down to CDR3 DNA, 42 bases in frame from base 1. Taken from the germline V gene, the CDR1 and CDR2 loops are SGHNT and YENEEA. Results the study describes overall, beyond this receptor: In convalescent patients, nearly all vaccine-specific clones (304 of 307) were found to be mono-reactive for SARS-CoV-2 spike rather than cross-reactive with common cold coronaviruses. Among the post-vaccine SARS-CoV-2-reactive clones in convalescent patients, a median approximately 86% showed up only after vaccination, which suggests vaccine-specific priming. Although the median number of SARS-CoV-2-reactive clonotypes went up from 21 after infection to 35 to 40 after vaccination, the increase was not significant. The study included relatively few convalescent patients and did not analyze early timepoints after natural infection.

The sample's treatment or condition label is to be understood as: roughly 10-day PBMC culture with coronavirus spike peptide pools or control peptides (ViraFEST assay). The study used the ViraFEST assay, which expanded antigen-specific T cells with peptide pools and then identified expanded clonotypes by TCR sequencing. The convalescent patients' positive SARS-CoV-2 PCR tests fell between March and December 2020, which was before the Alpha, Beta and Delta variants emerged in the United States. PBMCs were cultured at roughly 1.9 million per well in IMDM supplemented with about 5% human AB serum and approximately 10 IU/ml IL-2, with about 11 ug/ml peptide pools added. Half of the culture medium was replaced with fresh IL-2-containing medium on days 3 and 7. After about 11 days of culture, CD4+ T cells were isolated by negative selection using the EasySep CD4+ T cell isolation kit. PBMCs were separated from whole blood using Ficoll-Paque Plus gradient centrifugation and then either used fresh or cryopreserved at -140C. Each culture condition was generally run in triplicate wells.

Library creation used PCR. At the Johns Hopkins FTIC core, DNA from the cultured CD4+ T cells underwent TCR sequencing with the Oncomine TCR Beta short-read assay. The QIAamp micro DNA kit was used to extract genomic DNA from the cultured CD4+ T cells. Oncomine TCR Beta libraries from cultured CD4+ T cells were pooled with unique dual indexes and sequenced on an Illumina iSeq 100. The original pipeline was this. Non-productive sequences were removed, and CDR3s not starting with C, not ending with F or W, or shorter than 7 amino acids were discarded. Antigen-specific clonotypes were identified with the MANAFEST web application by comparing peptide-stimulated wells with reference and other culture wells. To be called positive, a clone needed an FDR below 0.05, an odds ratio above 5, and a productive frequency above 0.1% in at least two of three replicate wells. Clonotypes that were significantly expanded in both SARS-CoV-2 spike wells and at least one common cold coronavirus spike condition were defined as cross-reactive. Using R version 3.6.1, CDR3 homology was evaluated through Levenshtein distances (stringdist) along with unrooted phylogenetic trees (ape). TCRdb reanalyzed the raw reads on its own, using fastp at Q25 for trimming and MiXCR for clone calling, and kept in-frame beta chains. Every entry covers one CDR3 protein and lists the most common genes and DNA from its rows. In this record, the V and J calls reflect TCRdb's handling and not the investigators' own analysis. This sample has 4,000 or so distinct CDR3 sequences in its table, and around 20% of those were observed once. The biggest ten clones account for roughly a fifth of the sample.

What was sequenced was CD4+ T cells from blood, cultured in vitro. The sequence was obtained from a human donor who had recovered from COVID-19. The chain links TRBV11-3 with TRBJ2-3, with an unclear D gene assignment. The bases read TGTGCCAGCAGCTTGACGCCCAGCACAGATACGCAGTATTTT. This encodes CASSLTPSTDTQYF.